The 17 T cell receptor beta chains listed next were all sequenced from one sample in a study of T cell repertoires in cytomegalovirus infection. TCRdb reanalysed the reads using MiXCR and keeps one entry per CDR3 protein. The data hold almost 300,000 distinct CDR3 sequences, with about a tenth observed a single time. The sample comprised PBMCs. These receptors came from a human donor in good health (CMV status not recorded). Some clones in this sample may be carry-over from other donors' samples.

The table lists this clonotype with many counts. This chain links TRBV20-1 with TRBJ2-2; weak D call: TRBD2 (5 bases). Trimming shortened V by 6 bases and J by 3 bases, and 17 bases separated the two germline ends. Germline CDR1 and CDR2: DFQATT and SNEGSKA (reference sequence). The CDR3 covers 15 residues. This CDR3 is CSASLGNGDTGELFF. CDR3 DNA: TGCAGTGCGTCTCTCGGGAATGGGGACACCGGGGAGCTGTTTTTT.

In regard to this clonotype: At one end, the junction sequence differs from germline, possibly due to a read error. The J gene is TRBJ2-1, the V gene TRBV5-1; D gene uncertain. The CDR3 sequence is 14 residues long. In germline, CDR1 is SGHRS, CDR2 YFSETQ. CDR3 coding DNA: TGCGTCAGCAGCTTCGGCCAGACTTACAATGAGCAGTTCTTC. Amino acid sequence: CVSSFGQTYNEQFF.

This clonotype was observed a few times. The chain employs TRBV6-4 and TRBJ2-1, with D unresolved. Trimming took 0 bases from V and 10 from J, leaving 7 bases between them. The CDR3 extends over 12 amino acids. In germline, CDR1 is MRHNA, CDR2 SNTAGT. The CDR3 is CASSDSGREQFF. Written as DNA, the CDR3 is TGTGCCAGCAGTGACTCGGGTCGAGAGCAGTTCTTC.

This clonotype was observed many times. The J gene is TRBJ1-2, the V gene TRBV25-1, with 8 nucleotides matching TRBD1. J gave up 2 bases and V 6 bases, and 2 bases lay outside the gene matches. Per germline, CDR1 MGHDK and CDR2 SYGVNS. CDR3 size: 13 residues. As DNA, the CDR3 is TGTGCCAGCAGCAGGGGGCCCAACTATGGCTACACCTTC. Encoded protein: CASSRGPNYGYTF.

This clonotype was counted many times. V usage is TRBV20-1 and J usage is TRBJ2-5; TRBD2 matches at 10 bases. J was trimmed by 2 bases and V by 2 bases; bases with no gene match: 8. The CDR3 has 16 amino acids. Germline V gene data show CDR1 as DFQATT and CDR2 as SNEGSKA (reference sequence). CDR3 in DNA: TGCAGTGCTAGACCCTTACTAGCGGGGCTGCAAGAGACCCAGTACTTC. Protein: CSARPLLAGLQETQYF.

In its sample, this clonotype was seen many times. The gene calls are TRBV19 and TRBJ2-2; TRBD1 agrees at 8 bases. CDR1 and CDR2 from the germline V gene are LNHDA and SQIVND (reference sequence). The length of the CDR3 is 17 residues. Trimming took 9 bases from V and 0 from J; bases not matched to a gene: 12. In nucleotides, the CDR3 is TGTGCCAGCCTAACCCGGGACAGGCGATCGAACACCGGGGAGCTGTTTTTT. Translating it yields CASLTRDRRSNTGELFF. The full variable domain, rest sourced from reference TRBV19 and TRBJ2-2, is DGGITQSPKYLFRKEGQNVTLSCEQNLNHDAMYWYRQDPGQGLRLIYYSQIVNDFQKGDIAEGYSVSREKKESFPLTVTSAQKNPTAFYLCASLTRDRRSNTGELFFGEGSRLTVL.

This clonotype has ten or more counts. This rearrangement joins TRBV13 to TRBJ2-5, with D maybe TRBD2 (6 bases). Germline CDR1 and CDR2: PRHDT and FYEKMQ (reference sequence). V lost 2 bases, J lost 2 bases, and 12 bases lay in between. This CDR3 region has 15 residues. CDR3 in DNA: TGTGCCAGCAGCTTAAAGGGAGGTGGGCAAGAGACCCAGTACTTC. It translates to CASSLKGGGQETQYF.

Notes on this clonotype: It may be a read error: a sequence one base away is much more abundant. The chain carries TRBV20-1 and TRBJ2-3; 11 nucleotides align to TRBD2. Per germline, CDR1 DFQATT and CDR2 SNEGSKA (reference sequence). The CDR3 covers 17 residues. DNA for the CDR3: TGCAGTGCTAGAAAGGCTAGCGGGGGGCCGAGGACAGATTCGCAGTATTTT. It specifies CSARKASGGPRTDSQYF.

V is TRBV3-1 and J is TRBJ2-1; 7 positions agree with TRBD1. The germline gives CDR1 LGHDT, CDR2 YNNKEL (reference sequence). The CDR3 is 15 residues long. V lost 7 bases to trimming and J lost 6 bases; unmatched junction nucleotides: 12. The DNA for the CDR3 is TGTGCCAGCAATGCAAGGGGGCGCATATCCAATGAGCAGTTCTTC. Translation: CASNARGRISNEQFF.

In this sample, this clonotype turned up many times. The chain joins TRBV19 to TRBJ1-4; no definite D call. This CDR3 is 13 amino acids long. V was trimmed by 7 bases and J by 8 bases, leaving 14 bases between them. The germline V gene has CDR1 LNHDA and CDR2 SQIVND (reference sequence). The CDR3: CASTLGRREKLFF. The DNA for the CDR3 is TGTGCCAGTACCCTCGGCAGGCGAGAAAAACTGTTTTTT.

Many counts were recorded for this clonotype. CDR3 protein: CASSLLARSYEQYV. The CDR3 DNA sequence: TGTGCCAGCAGTTTATTAGCGAGGTCCTACGAGCAGTACGTC. V gene TRBV28 combines with J gene TRBJ2-7; a weak D match, TRBD2 (5 bases). Germline CDR1 MDHEN, CDR2 SYDVKM. The CDR3 consists of 14 residues. The ends were cut back, 1 base at V and 1 base at J, with 8 bases in the middle.

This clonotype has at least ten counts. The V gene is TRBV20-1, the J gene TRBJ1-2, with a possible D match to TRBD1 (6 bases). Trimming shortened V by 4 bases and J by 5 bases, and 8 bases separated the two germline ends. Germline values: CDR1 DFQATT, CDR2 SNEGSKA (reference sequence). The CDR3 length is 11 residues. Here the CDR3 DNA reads TGCAGTGCTATGCAGGGGTATGGCTACACCTTC. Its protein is CSAMQGYGYTF.

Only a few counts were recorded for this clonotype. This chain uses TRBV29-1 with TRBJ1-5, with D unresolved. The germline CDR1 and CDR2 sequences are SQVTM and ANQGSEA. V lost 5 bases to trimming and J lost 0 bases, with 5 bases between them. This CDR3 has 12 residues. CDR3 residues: CSVRNSNQPQHF. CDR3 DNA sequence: TGCAGCGTTAGGAATAGCAATCAGCCCCAGCATTTT.

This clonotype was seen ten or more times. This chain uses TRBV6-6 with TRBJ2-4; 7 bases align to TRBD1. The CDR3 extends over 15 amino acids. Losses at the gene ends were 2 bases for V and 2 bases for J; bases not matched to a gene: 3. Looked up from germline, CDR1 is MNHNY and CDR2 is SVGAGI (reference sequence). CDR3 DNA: TGTGCCAGCAGTTACGTACAGGGGACCAAAAACATTCAGTACTTC. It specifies CASSYVQGTKNIQYF.

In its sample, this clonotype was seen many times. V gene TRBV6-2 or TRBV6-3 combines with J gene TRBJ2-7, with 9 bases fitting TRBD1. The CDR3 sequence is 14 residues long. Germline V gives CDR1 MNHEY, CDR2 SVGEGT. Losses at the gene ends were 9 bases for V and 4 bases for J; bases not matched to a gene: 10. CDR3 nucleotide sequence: TGTGCCAGTCCGGGACAGGGCAAAAAGTACGAGCAGTACGTC. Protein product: CASPGQGKKYEQYV.

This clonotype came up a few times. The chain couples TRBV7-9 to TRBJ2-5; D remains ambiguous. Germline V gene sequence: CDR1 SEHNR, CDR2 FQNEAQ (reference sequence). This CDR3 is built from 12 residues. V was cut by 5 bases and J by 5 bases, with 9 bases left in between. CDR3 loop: CASSAIGETQYF. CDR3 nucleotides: TGTGCCAGCAGCGCAATTGGGGAGACCCAGTACTTC.

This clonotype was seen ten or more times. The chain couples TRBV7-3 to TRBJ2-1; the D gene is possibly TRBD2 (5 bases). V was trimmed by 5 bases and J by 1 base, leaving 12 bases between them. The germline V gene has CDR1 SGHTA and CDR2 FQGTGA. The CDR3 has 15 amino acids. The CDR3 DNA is TGTGCCAGCAGCCATGAGGGAAGTTCCTACAATGAGCAGTTCTTC. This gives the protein CASSHEGSSYNEQFF. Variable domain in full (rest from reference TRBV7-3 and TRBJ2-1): GAGVSQTPSNKVTEKGKYVELRCDPISGHTALYWYRQSLGQGPEFLIYFQGTGAADDSGLPNDRFFAVRPEGSVSTLKIQRTERGDSAVYLCASSHEGSSYNEQFFGPGTRLTVL.